These 26 T cell receptor beta chains came from one sample sequenced in a study of blood T cells in healthy people across ages. It was with a sample-barcoded 5' primer and a J-beta primer mix that a second PCR of roughly 7 to 12 cycles was run. MiXCR was run by TCRdb on the 5' RACE reads, yielding one entry per CDR3 protein. This repertoire shows about 780,000 distinct CDR3 sequences, roughly 24% found once; its top ten account for 3%. These records were also assigned to another study, of T cells of mothers and their children.

The sequencing sample was made of blood. The receptors shown here come from a boy between 10 and 17 years old in good health.

The chain links TRBV9 to TRBJ1-2; a weak D match, TRBD1 (5 bases). The CDR3 contains 16 residues. Germline CDR1 SGDLS, CDR2 YYNGEE. Trimming removed 3 bases at V and 2 bases at J, with 17 bases between. This chain's CDR3 is CASSAQGPMVNYGYTF. CDR3 sequence (DNA): TGTGCCAGCAGCGCCCAGGGACCGATGGTGAACTATGGCTACACCTTC. The full variable domain, with the rest looked up from reference TRBV9 and TRBJ1-2, is DSGVTQTPKHLITATGQRVTLRCSPRSGDLSVYWYQQSLDQGLQFLIQYYNGEERAKGNILERFSAQQFPDLHSELNLSSLELGDSALYFCASSAQGPMVNYGYTFGSGTRLTVV.

This clonotype was recorded a few times. The J gene is TRBJ2-2, the V gene TRBV10-3; D possibly matches TRBD1 or TRBD2 (5 bases each). In germline, CDR1 is ENHRY, CDR2 SYGVKD. The V and J ends lost 1 base and 7 bases respectively, with 16 bases between them. The CDR3 extends over 16 amino acids. The CDR3 bases are TGTGCCATCAGTGAGTTCGCCGGGACCGCCGGCGGGGAGCTGTTTTTT. Its translation: CAISEFAGTAGGELFF.

This clonotype was seen only a few times. The chain couples TRBV12-3 or TRBV12-4 to TRBJ1-6; TRBD1 is a possible D gene (5 bases). V lost 6 bases and J 7 bases, leaving 7 bases between the germline ends. CDR3 length equals 12 residues. The CDR3 loop reads CASRDKNSPLHF. The DNA for the CDR3 is TGTGCCAGCAGGGACAAGAATTCACCCCTCCACTTT.

This clonotype was seen a few times. The chain joins TRBV12-3 or TRBV12-4 to TRBJ1-2; 8 positions agree with TRBD1. The CDR3 sequence is 13 residues long. The J segment lost 8 bases and the V segment lost 4 bases, leaving 6 bases of the junction unmatched. The CDR3 nucleotides are TGTGCCAGCAGTTACCCAGGGGGCACAGGCTACACCTTC. This codes for CASSYPGGTGYTF.

This clonotype occurred a few times. The rearrangement joins TRBV2 to TRBJ2-1; possible D gene TRBD2, 6 bases. The CDR3 is 17 residues long. The V gene lost 1 base and the J gene lost 7 bases, with 20 bases spanning the gap. Germline CDR1 reads SNHLY; CDR2 reads FYNNEI. CDR3 nucleotides: TGTGCCAGCAGTGAAGAAAGGCGGGGCGGGGCTGGGAATGAGCAGTTCTTC. Protein: CASSEERRGGAGNEQFF.

V gene TRBV7-2 combines with J gene TRBJ2-5; TRBD2 aligns across 9 bases. V lost 10 bases, J lost 2 bases, and 8 bases stayed unmatched. The CDR3 contains 14 residues. In germline, CDR1 is SGHTA, CDR2 FQGNSA. The CDR3 DNA sequence: TGTGCCAACAGTCGGGGACTAGCACAAGAGACCCAGTACTTC. Translated, it gives CANSRGLAQETQYF.

This clonotype was found a few times. V gene TRBV29-1 combines with J gene TRBJ2-5; D might be TRBD2 (6 bases). The CDR3 consists of 15 residues. V lost 7 bases and J 5 bases, leaving 23 bases between the germline ends. Germline V gives CDR1 SQVTM, CDR2 ANQGSEA. The CDR3 reads CSAIGPGRSGETQYF. CDR3 in DNA: TGCAGCGCCATTGGGCCGGGACGGAGCGGGGAGACCCAGTACTTC.

The table lists this clonotype with many counts. This chain joins TRBV3-1 and TRBJ2-1; 9 nucleotides line up with TRBD2. Trimming removed 4 bases from V and 0 bases from J; junction bases left unmatched: 7. The germline V gene has CDR1 LGHDT and CDR2 YNNKEL (reference sequence). This CDR3 is 17 amino acids long. The CDR3 is CASSPMGGGGSYNEQFF. CDR3 nucleotide sequence: TGTGCCAGCAGCCCAATGGGCGGGGGGGGCTCCTACAATGAGCAGTTCTTC.

The rearrangement uses TRBV7-9 and TRBJ2-5; TRBD2 might be the D (5 bases). CDR3 length equals 13 residues. V lost 3 bases, J lost 7 bases, and 12 bases lay in between. Germline CDR1 SEHNR, CDR2 FQNEAQ (reference sequence). The CDR3 protein is CASSFGFEGTQYF. CDR3 DNA: TGTGCCAGCAGCTTTGGTTTCGAGGGGACCCAGTACTTC.

This clonotype showed up just a few times. The V gene is TRBV9, the J gene TRBJ2-4; 10 positions agree with TRBD2. Per the germline V gene, CDR1 is SGDLS and CDR2 is YYNGEE. Unmatched junction bases numbered 7, after V lost 3 bases and J lost 7 bases. The CDR3 runs to 15 residues. CDR3 in amino acids: CASSERGGLGNIQYF. CDR3 DNA: TGTGCCAGCAGCGAGCGGGGGGGCCTTGGCAACATTCAGTACTTC. The complete variable domain, with remaining parts taken from reference TRBV9 and TRBJ2-4, reads DSGVTQTPKHLITATGQRVTLRCSPRSGDLSVYWYQQSLDQGLQFLIQYYNGEERAKGNILERFSAQQFPDLHSELNLSSLELGDSALYFCASSERGGLGNIQYFGAGTRLSVL.

This clonotype came up a few times. This chain joins TRBV20-1 and TRBJ2-5; D might be TRBD2 (6 bases). The V gene's germline CDR1 is DFQATT and CDR2 SNEGSKA (reference sequence). This CDR3 region has 12 residues. With 4 bases removed from V and 4 bases from J, the gap between germline ends came to 10 bases. CDR3 DNA sequence: TGCAGTGCTATCCCAGCGGGAGAGACCCAGTACTTC. Protein: CSAIPAGETQYF.

The chain recombines TRBV6-5 with TRBJ2-1; 8 bases agree with TRBD2. TRBJ2-5 explains the end of the DNA better; the J call may be wrong. Looked up from germline, CDR1 is MNHEY and CDR2 is SVGAGI. This CDR3 is built from 14 residues. The CDR3 DNA is TGTGCCAGCAGTTACCAAGCGGGGGAAGAGACCCAGTACTTC. This translates into CASSYQAGEETQYF.

The sample holds many counts of this clonotype. V is TRBV12-3 or TRBV12-4 and J is TRBJ2-4; no clear D gene. This CDR3 comprises 15 residues. V was cut by 8 bases and J by 0 bases, with 14 bases left in between. The CDR3 coding sequence is TGTGCCAGCCACGCTTCGGGTAAAGCCAAAAACATTCAGTACTTC. Its translation: CASHASGKAKNIQYF.

The chain carries TRBV5-1 and TRBJ2-3, with D possibly being TRBD2 (5 bases). The ends were cut back, 0 bases at V and 3 bases at J, with 11 bases in the middle. This CDR3 has 15 residues. The V gene's germline CDR1 is SGHRS and CDR2 YFSETQ. The CDR3, as DNA: TGCGCCAGCAGCTTGGACGGGGTAAGAACAGATACGCAGTATTTT. This gives the protein CASSLDGVRTDTQYF. Supplemented by reference TRBV5-1 and TRBJ2-3, the full variable domain reads KAGVTQTPRYLIKTRGQQVTLSCSPISGHRSVSWYQQTPGQGLQFLFEYFSETQRNKGNFPGRFSGRQFSNSRSEMNVSTLELGDSALYLCASSLDGVRTDTQYFGPGTRLTVL.

The rearrangement links TRBV7-2 to TRBJ2-3, with TRBD2 matching 12 bases. The CDR3 length is 15 residues. Trimming removed 4 bases from V and 6 bases from J; junction bases left unmatched: 5. CDR1 is SGHTA and CDR2 is FQGNSA in the germline V gene. CDR3 nucleotide sequence: TGTGCCAGCAGCTCGACTAGCGGGAGATTGGATACGCAGTATTTT. This translates into CASSSTSGRLDTQYF.

V usage is TRBV12-3 or TRBV12-4 and J usage is TRBJ2-6; a possible D gene is TRBD1 (5 bases). The V and J ends lost 1 base and 3 bases respectively, with 10 bases between them. CDR3 size: 16 residues. In DNA, the CDR3 is TGTGCCAGCAGTTTAGGGTTTGACAGTGGGGCCAACGTCCTGACTTTC. Encoded protein: CASSLGFDSGANVLTF.

J is TRBJ2-1 and V is TRBV15; TRBD2 agrees at 7 bases. With V trimmed by 0 bases and J by 3 bases, 8 bases remained unmatched. This CDR3 is 17 amino acids long. Germline V gene sequence: CDR1 LNHNV, CDR2 YYDKDF (reference sequence). As DNA, the CDR3 is TGTGCCACCAGCAGAGAGAGACGGCGGGGGAGCTACAATGAGCAGTTCTTC. This codes for CATSRERRRGSYNEQFF.

DNA for the CDR3: TGCAGTGCTACCCCGGGGGACAGGGGACCTTTCTTT. Its translation is CSATPGDRGPFF. This chain uses TRBV20-1 with TRBJ1-1, with 10 positions matching TRBD1. Germline CDR1 reads DFQATT; CDR2 reads SNEGSKA (reference sequence). The CDR3 loop spans 12 amino acids. V was clipped by 4 bases and J by 12 bases; unmatched bases: 8.

This clonotype came up a few times. The chain recombines TRBV5-1 with TRBJ2-5; 13 nucleotides align to TRBD2. Per germline, CDR1 SGHRS and CDR2 YFSETQ. V shed 4 bases and J 2 bases; nucleotides not matched to a gene: 17. This CDR3 comprises 20 residues. CDR3 bases: TGCGCCAGCAGCGGGGGGGCCGGACTAGCGGGGGCCGTAGGGCAAGAGACCCAGTACTTC. This sequence encodes CASSGGAGLAGAVGQETQYF.

This clonotype was detected a few times. The chain has TRBV5-1 and TRBJ1-2, with D perhaps matching TRBD1 (6 bases). V gave up 0 bases and J gave up 4 bases, with 10 bases separating them. The CDR3 extends over 14 amino acids. Per the germline V gene, CDR1 is SGHRS and CDR2 is YFSETQ. The CDR3 here is CASSLAGEAYGYTF. The CDR3 DNA reads as TGCGCCAGCAGCTTGGCAGGGGAGGCCTATGGCTACACCTTC.

The chain combines TRBV4-1 with TRBJ1-5; D is unresolved. The ends were cut back, 0 bases at V and 11 bases at J, with 17 bases in the middle. The CDR3 covers 15 residues. Germline V gene data show CDR1 as MGHRA and CDR2 as YSYEKL. The CDR3 DNA is TGCGCCAGCAGCCAAGAGGTTGGGGAGGTTATGGCCCAGCATTTT. It yields the protein CASSQEVGEVMAQHF.

This clonotype was seen more than once but under ten times. The genes are TRBV14 and TRBJ1-6; D is unresolved. The CDR3 runs 14 residues. V was shortened by 1 base and J by 10 bases, with 11 bases between the two germline ends. Germline CDR1 and CDR2: SGHDN and FVKESK. CDR3: CASSQVRVRSPLHF. The CDR3 region has the DNA TGTGCCAGCAGCCAAGTGCGGGTCCGGTCACCCCTCCACTTT. Combining the CDR3 with reference TRBV14 and TRBJ1-6 gives the whole variable domain EAGVTQFPSHSVIEKGQTVTLRCDPISGHDNLYWYRRVMGKEIKFLLHFVKESKQDESGMPNNRFLAERTGGTYSTLKVQPAELEDSGVYFCASSQVRVRSPLHFGNGTRLTVT.

This clonotype has more than one count but fewer than ten. The chain couples TRBV3-1 to TRBJ2-5, with TRBD2 matching 13 bases. The J call is in doubt because the DNA end fits TRBJ2-1 better. Per the germline V gene, CDR1 is LGHDT and CDR2 is YNNKEL (reference sequence). CDR3 size: 15 residues. In DNA form, the CDR3 reads TGTGCCAGCAGCCAGGGGACTAGCGGGGCGAGCGAGCAGTTCTTC. Amino acids: CASSQGTSGASEQFF.

CDR3 sequence reads: CASSYSAGGLYEQFF. The CDR3 DNA reads as TGTGCCAGCAGTTACTCCGCGGGGGGGCTATATGAGCAGTTCTTC. This chain uses TRBV6-5 with TRBJ2-1, with 9 nucleotides matching TRBD2. V lost 0 bases and J lost 8; bases outside the gene matches: 5. Germline CDR1 and CDR2: MNHEY and SVGAGI. The CDR3 is made up of 15 amino acids.

The chain joins TRBV11-2 to TRBJ2-6, with a possible D match to TRBD2 (6 bases). The CDR3 totals 17 residues. Trimming shortened V by 1 base and J by 2 bases, and 12 bases separated the two germline ends. Germline V gene data show CDR1 as SGHAT and CDR2 as FQNNGV. In DNA, the CDR3 is TGTGCCAGCAGCTTAGTGGCACCGGGGGCTGGGGCCAACGTCCTGACTTTC. The encoded protein is CASSLVAPGAGANVLTF.

V usage is TRBV9 and J usage is TRBJ2-5; 10 nucleotides align to TRBD2. This CDR3 has 15 residues. Germline V gene lookup returns CDR1 SGDLS and CDR2 YYNGEE. The V gene end was trimmed by 2 bases and the J gene end by 0 bases; junction bases not matched to a gene: 1. The CDR3 sequence: CASSVSGGDQETQYF. CDR3 nucleotides: TGTGCCAGCAGCGTCAGCGGGGGGGACCAAGAGACCCAGTACTTC. Filled out from reference TRBV9 and TRBJ2-5, the complete variable domain reads DSGVTQTPKHLITATGQRVTLRCSPRSGDLSVYWYQQSLDQGLQFLIQYYNGEERAKGNILERFSAQQFPDLHSELNLSSLELGDSALYFCASSVSGGDQETQYFGPGTRLLVL.